One and the same sample provided the 15 T cell receptor beta chains below, sequenced in a study of CD4 T cells in relation to SARS-CoV-2 and coronaviruses. The antigens for these receptors are not known. Profiling relied on immunoSEQ multiplex PCR, and the TCRdb table lists in-frame clones only, not all of them. The sample carries roughly 30,000 clones, approximately 76% recorded once. The unexposed donors gave CD4+ T cells in 2011-2018, prior to COVID-19. The cells were cultured for about ten days before CD4+ T cells were isolated. Sequencing was carried out using CD4+ T cells from PBMCs, cultured in vitro. Source of these receptors: a human donor in good health.

The chain carries TRBV3-1 (or the pseudogene TRBV3-2) and TRBJ2-3; D gene uncertain. CDR1 and CDR2 from the germline V gene are LGHDT and YNNKEL (reference sequence). The CDR3 loop spans 15 amino acids. The V end lost 2 bases, the J end lost 4 bases, and 13 bases lay between the germline ends. The CDR3 DNA follows: TGTGCCAGCAGCCAACCCACTAATGAGTCAGATACGCAGTATTTT. It encodes CASSQPTNESDTQYF.

The table lists this clone with a few counts. The chain recombines TRBV19 with TRBJ1-5; D not certain. Germline V gene lookup returns CDR1 LNHDA and CDR2 SQIVND (reference sequence). CDR3 size: 13 residues. V was pared by 0 bases and J by 2 bases, with 2 bases between. Here the CDR3 reads CASSIEGNQPQHF. In DNA form, the CDR3 reads TGTGCCAGTAGTATAGAGGGCAATCAGCCCCAGCATTTT.

This clone has just a few counts. The genes are TRBV7-2 and TRBJ2-7, with D unresolved. Trimming left V 5 bases short and J 7 bases short, with 9 bases between. Germline values: CDR1 SGHTA, CDR2 FQGNSA. This CDR3 has 11 residues. CDR3 residues: CASSAALEQYF. CDR3 coding DNA: TGTGCCAGCAGCGCCGCCCTGGAGCAGTACTTC.

The chain carries TRBV2 and TRBJ2-2; D gene ambiguous. V was pared by 8 bases and J by 5 bases, with 15 bases between. The length of the CDR3 is 14 residues. Germline V lookup: CDR1 SNHLY, CDR2 FYNNEI. CDR3 nucleotide sequence: TGTGCCAGCTCAGTGAATACGTGGACCGGGGAGCTGTTTTTT. Amino acids: CASSVNTWTGELFF.

This rearrangement joins TRBV7-2 to TRBJ2-7; no definite D call. CDR1 and CDR2 (germline): SGHTA, FQGNSA. The CDR3 runs to 12 residues. V was clipped by 2 bases and J by 2 bases, with 4 bases between them. The CDR3 DNA is TGTGCCAGCAGCTTAAAAACCTACGAGCAGTACTTC. Amino acids: CASSLKTYEQYF.

The chain has TRBV24-1 and TRBJ1-3; D perhaps matches TRBD1 (5 bases). The V and J ends lost 5 bases and 1 base respectively, with 29 bases between them. The CDR3 spans 21 residues. CDR1 and CDR2 (germline): KGHDR, SFDVKD. CDR3 bases: TGTGCCACCAGTGTTTGGGACGAAGACGCGGTTCAGGGTATTTCTGGAAACACCATATATTTT. Its translation is CATSVWDEDAVQGISGNTIYF.

The chain recombines TRBV3-1 (or the pseudogene TRBV3-2) with TRBJ1-6, with TRBD1 matching over 9 bases. Trimming at V came to 4 bases and at J to 6 bases, leaving 1 base not matched to a gene. This CDR3 contains 14 residues. In germline, CDR1 is LGHDT, CDR2 YNNKEL (reference sequence). For the CDR3, the DNA is TGTGCCAGCAGCCTGGGACAGGGTAATTCACCCCTCCACTTT. It yields the protein CASSLGQGNSPLHF.

By share, this clone counts as hyperexpanded. The chain recombines TRBV7-8 with TRBJ2-7, with D maybe TRBD2 (6 bases). Germline-derived CDR1 and CDR2 are SGHVS and FQNEAQ. V dropped 5 bases and J dropped 3 bases, with 14 bases sitting between them. The CDR3 has 14 residues. The CDR3 nucleotides read TGTGCCAGCAGCGAAAGGGAGGCTAACTACGAGCAGTACTTC. It translates to CASSEREANYEQYF.

The gene calls are TRBV6-2 or TRBV6-3 and TRBJ2-1; 16 bases fit TRBD2. The ends lost 6 bases at V and 7 bases at J; junction bases unmatched: 12. Germline CDR1 is MNHEY and CDR2 is SVGEGT. The CDR3 loop spans 18 amino acids. The CDR3 reads CASSHTGTSGRATNEQFF. The CDR3 DNA sequence: TGTGCCAGCAGCCACACCGGGACTAGCGGGAGGGCTACAAATGAGCAGTTCTTC.

A few counts support this clone. The chain couples TRBV6-2 or TRBV6-3 to TRBJ2-5; D is perhaps TRBD1 or TRBD2 (5 bases each). CDR1 MNHEY and CDR2 SVGEGT come from the germline V gene. CDR3 length: 12 amino acids. V lost 5 bases and J lost 10, with 14 bases in between. In DNA, the CDR3 is TGTGCCAGCAGTGGGGACCTCCGGAGCCAGTACTTC. Translation gives CASSGDLRSQYF.

This clone was detected once. V and J are TRBV7-2 and TRBJ2-7; TRBD1 agrees at 9 bases. J lost 5 bases, V lost 4 bases, and 18 bases had no gene match. From germline, CDR1 is SGHTA and CDR2 FQGNSA. The CDR3 spans 18 residues. CDR3 in DNA: TGTGCCAGCAGCTCAGGGTCCCGGGACAGGGAAGGTATAAACGAGCAGTACTTC. Its protein is CASSSGSRDREGINEQYF.

This clone was counted between two and nine times. CDR3 loop: CASSPARRPEAFF. DNA for the CDR3: TGTGCCAGCAGTCCGGCGCGGCGACCTGAAGCTTTCTTT. The rearrangement uses TRBV28 and TRBJ1-1; D is uncertain. Trimming removed 5 bases at V and 6 bases at J, with 13 bases between. The CDR3 spans 13 residues. From germline, CDR1 is MDHEN and CDR2 SYDVKM.

This chain links TRBV10-3 with TRBJ2-5, with 14 bases lining up with TRBD2. This CDR3 is built from 17 residues. V lost 3 bases, J lost 5 bases, and 8 bases stayed unmatched. The germline gives CDR1 ENHRY, CDR2 SYGVKD. CDR3 in amino acids: CAISEKTSGRAWETQYF. The CDR3 DNA is TGTGCCATCAGTGAAAAGACTAGCGGGAGGGCCTGGGAGACCCAGTACTTC.

This rearrangement joins TRBV4-3 to TRBJ2-3; 11 positions match TRBD2. This CDR3 has 15 amino acids. Germline assignment: CDR1 LGHNA and CDR2 YSLEER. J was trimmed by 5 bases and V by 1 base; bases with no gene match: 2. This CDR3 is CASSQGTSGLDTQYF. CDR3 DNA: TGCGCCAGCAGCCAAGGGACTAGCGGGCTAGATACGCAGTATTTT.

This clone was counted once. The chain uses TRBV7-9 and TRBJ2-3; 7 bases align to TRBD1. This CDR3 is built from 14 residues. Germline CDR1 and CDR2: SEHNR and FQNEAQ (reference sequence). After removal of 1 base from V and 8 bases from J, the junction contained 6 bases not matched to a gene. The CDR3 nucleotides are TGTGCCAGCAGCTTAGAACAGGGGTATGGTACGCAGTATTTT. Translating it yields CASSLEQGYGTQYF.